Sequencing of this TCR beta chain was carried out in a study of control samples from healthy donors and cancer patients. Trimming stripped 5 bases from V and 0 bases from J, with 13 bases between. This CDR3 region has 15 residues. In germline, CDR1 is SGHAT, CDR2 FQNNGV. Some clones are missing from TCRdb's copy, which holds only in-frame ones; the method was immunoSEQ multiplex PCR. The table includes about 93,000 clones, 88% detected once. This chain links TRBV11-2 with TRBJ1-2, with D unresolved. The sequencing input was blood. This receptor was obtained from a woman between 65 and 79 years old in good health. CDR3 in DNA: TGTGCCAGCAGCAGTCGACTCCAGACTAACTATGGCTACACCTTC. Its translation is CASSSRLQTNYGYTF.